This record covers a single TCR beta chain. Germline CDR1 is PRHDT and CDR2 is FYEKMQ (reference sequence). The CDR3 runs 15 residues. With 5 bases clipped from V and 5 bases from J, the junction kept 6 bases outside the gene matches. Authors' analysis steps: For nucleated cells, counts were estimated from reference gene primer amplification. The table came from immunoSEQ multiplex PCR; TCRdb's copy has only in-frame clones and leaves some out. D and trimming come from the DNA, and the V and J calls and clone size come from that table. Among approximately 140,000 clones listed, 65% to 85% were seen once. Seattle-derived patients entered the study during active infection and were followed longitudinally. This specimen comes from a study of blood T cell repertoires in COVID-19.

The chain couples TRBV13 to TRBJ1-1; TRBD1 aligns across 12 bases. The clonotype comes from a man under 40 with COVID-19, enrolled during active disease. Sample: peripheral blood. The CDR3 is CASSRGQGAETEAFF. In nucleotides, the CDR3 is TGTGCCAGCAGCAGGGGACAGGGGGCTGAAACTGAAGCTTTCTTT.